This T cell receptor beta chain was captured in a study of Ad26.COV2.S vaccination and SARS-CoV-2 variants. Treatment here: about 20 received Ad26.COV2.S at low or high dose, single or two shots; about 5 received placebo; per-sample allocation not given. Specimen acquisition occurred on day 63 following the initial vaccine or placebo injection. Sequencing used immunoSEQ multiplex PCR; TCRdb keeps in-frame clones, though not all of them. The sample records some 290,000 clones, more than 70% being singletons. Germline CDR1 SGHTA, CDR2 FQGNSA. This CDR3 spans 14 amino acids. V was pared by 2 bases and J by 4 bases, with 12 bases between.

The sequenced sample was peripheral blood, obtained in a trial of Ad26.COV2.S vaccine versus placebo. This rearrangement joins TRBV7-2 to TRBJ2-7, with a weak D call TRBD2 (6 bases). The sequence came from a person between 18 and 65 years old who received the Ad26.COV2.S COVID-19 vaccine or a placebo. CDR3 bases: TGTGCCAGCAGCTTATCCGGGGGATTATACGAGCAGTACTTC. Translating gives CASSLSGGLYEQYF.